The clone carrying this T cell receptor beta chain was picked up a small number of times. Its antigen is undetermined. The CDR3 has 15 residues. Trimming cost V 3 bases and J 4 bases; bases outside gene matches: 7. The data belong to a study of T-cell memory formation after mild COVID-19. Study at large: Each donor largely had its own TCR clusters.

After 5'RACE with constant-segment primers, TCR alpha and TCR beta cDNA libraries carrying sample barcodes and UMIs were obtained. TCRdb used MiXCR to reprocess the 5' RACE reads, holding one entry per CDR3 protein. The sample contains 450,000 or so distinct CDR3 sequences, more than 20% of which appear only once. Findings and limits, study-wide: Contracting clones localized mainly to CM and EM when CD4+ and mainly to EMRA when CD8+. Confirmation was lacking for SARS-CoV-2 specificity of second-wave clones that peaked on day 37.

The TCR was taken from an adult woman who had mild COVID-19 (a few samples of this study predate the infection). Cell type and time point are not known. The sample comprised PBMCs or a T cell subset sorted from them (not recorded which). The V gene is TRBV12-3 or TRBV12-4, the J gene TRBJ2-3; 7 bases line up with TRBD2. The CDR3 coding sequence is TGTGCCAGCAGTTTCCGGGCTAGCGGCGCAGATACGCAGTATTTT. It codes for CASSFRASGADTQYF.